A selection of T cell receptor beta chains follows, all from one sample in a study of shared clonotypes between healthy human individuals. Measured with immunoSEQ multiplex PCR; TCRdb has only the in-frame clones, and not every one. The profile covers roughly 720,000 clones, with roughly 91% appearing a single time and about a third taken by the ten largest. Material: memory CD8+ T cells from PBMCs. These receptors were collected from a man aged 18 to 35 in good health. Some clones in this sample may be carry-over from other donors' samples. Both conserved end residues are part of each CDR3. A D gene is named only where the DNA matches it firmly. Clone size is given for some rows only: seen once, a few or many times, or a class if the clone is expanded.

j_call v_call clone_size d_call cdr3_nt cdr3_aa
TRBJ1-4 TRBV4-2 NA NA TGTGCCAGCAGGGCAACTAATGAAAAACTGTTTTTT CASRATNEKLFF
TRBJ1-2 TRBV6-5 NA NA TGTGCCAGCAGTTATACCCCCCTCTATGGCTACACCTTC CASSYTPLYGYTF
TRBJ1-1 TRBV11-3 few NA TGTGCCAGCAGCTTAACAAGAAGGACTGAAGCTTTCTTT CASSLTRRTEAFF
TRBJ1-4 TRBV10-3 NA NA TGTGCCATCAGTGAGGAACTGGGGGGGGCTAATGAAAAACTGTTTTTT CAISEELGGANEKLFF
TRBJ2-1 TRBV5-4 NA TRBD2 TGTGCCACTCAATCGGGACTAGCATTTTACTCCTACAATGAGCAGTTCTTC CATQSGLAFYSYNEQFF
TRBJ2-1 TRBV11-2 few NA TGTGCCAGCAGCTTAGGTTTGCCAGGCGGGCAGTTCTTC CASSLGLPGGQFF
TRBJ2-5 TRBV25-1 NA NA TGTGCCAGCAGTGTATCCAACCAAGAGACCCAGTACTTC CASSVSNQETQYF
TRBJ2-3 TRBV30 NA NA TGTGCCTGGAGTGTTGGAATCGGCACAGATACGCAGTATTTT CAWSVGIGTDTQYF
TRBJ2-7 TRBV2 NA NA TGTGCCAGCAGTAACGGACCGCACAGGAAGACCTCCTACGAGCAGTACTTC CASSNGPHRKTSYEQYF
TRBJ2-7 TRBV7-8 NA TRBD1 TGTGCCAGCAGCTTAAGGCGACAGGGGTCCTACGAGCAGTACTTC CASSLRRQGSYEQYF
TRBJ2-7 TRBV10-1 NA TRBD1 TGCGCCAGCAGTGCAGGGGGAGAATTCTACGAGCAGTACTTC CASSAGGEFYEQYF
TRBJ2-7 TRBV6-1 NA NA TGTGCCAGCAGTGAAAGAGTTCTCCCTTCCTACGAGCAGTACTTC CASSERVLPSYEQYF
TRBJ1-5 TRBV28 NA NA TGTGCCAGCAGTTTAACAGGGCTTCAGCCCCAGCATTTT CASSLTGLQPQHF
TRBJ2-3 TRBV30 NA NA TGTGCCTGCCCGCTTCTTAAACGGGACATCAGCACAGATACGCAGTATTTT CACPLLKRDISTDTQYF
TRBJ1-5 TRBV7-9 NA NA TGTGCCAGCAGCTTAGCGCCGGGGCCGGATCAGCCCCAGCATTTT CASSLAPGPDQPQHF
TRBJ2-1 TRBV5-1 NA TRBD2 TGCGCCAGCAGCCCTCTGGCGGGGGGAGGAAATGAGCAGTTCTTC CASSPLAGGGNEQFF
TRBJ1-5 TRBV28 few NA TGTGCCAGCAGCCCTCCCGGAGGGGGAAGGCAGCCCCAGCATTTT CASSPPGGGRQPQHF
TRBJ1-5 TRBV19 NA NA TGTGCCAGTAGTAACTGGCGTGGACAGCCCCAGCATTTT CASSNWRGQPQHF
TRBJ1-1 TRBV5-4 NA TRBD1 TGTGCCAGCAATACAGGGGGCGGGACTGAAGCTTTCTTT CASNTGGGTEAFF
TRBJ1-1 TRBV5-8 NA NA TGTGCCAGCAGCTTGGGGACAGAGAACACTGAAGCTTTCTTT CASSLGTENTEAFF
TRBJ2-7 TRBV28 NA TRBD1 TGTGCCAGCAGTCTTCCCCGGGACAGGACTTACCCAGGCAACGAGCAGTACTTC CASSLPRDRTYPGNEQYF
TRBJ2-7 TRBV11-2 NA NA TGTGCCAGCAGCTTAGTGGCTCGGGGGATAGGGCAGTACTTC CASSLVARGIGQYF
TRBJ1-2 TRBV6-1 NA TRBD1 TGTGCCAGCAGCCTGCCTCCGGGACAGGGGGGCTACACCTTC CASSLPPGQGGYTF
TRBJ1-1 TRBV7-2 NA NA TGTGCCAGCAGATACGGGGGACTGAACACTGAAGCTTTCTTT CASRYGGLNTEAFF
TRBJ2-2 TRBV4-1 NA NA TGCGCCAGCAGCCACCAACCGGGGACCGGGGAGCTGTTTTTT CASSHQPGTGELFF
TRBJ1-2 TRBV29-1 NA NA TGCAGCGCATACGGGACGGACACTAACTATGGCTACACCTTC CSAYGTDTNYGYTF
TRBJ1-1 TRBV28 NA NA TGTGCCAGCAGTTGGGCAGGGGAGGGGGTGAACACTGAAGCTTTCTTT CASSWAGEGVNTEAFF
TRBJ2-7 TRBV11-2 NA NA TGTGCCAGCAGCTACCATACAGGGCCATACGAGCAGTACTTC CASSYHTGPYEQYF
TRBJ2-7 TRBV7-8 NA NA TGTGCCAGCAGCCAAACGGGAAACCCCTACGAGCAGTACTTC CASSQTGNPYEQYF
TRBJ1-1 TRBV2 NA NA TGTGCCAGCAGTGACCCAGGCCAATTTGAAGCTTTCTTT CASSDPGQFEAFF
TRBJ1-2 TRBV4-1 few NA TGCGCCAGCAGCCAAAGAAACAGGGATTGGGGTGGTGGCTACACCTTC CASSQRNRDWGGGYTF
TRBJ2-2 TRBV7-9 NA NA TGTGCCAGCAGCCGGCTCGGACTAAAGAACACCGGGGAGCTGTTTTTT CASSRLGLKNTGELFF
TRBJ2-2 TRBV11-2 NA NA TGTGCCAGCAGCGACCGACAGCGGTCGAACACCGGGGAGCTGTTTTTT CASSDRQRSNTGELFF
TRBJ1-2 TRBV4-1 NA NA TGCGCCAGCAGCCAACATTCAAGGGCTACTAACTATGGCTACACCTTC CASSQHSRATNYGYTF
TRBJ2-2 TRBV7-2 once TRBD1 TGTGCCAGCAGCTTAGCGCAGGCAGGGGGCGCCGGGGAGCTGTTTTTT CASSLAQAGGAGELFF
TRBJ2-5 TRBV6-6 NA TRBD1 TGTGCCAGCAGTTACCACGGGACAGGACATGAGACCCAGTACTTC CASSYHGTGHETQYF
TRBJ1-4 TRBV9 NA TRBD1 TGTGCCAGCAGCCCTAGCGGGACAGCTAATGAAAAACTGTTTTTT CASSPSGTANEKLFF
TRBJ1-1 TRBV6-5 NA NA TGTGCCAGCAGAGTAGGTCGGAACACTGAAGCTTTCTTT CASRVGRNTEAFF
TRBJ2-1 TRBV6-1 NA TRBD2 TGTGCCAGCAGTGCATTTAGCGGGGGAATCTACAATGAGCAGTTCTTC CASSAFSGGIYNEQFF
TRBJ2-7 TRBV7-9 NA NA TGTGCCAGCAGCTTACCCGCCGTTCCCCAAGGCGAGCAGTACTTC CASSLPAVPQGEQYF
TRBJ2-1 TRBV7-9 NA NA TGTGCCAGCAGCCGCGACAGTTACAATGAGCAGTTCTTC CASSRDSYNEQFF
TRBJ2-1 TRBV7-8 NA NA TGTGCCAGCAGCTTAGTCTACAGAGACAATGAGCAGTTCTTC CASSLVYRDNEQFF
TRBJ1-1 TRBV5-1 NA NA TGCGCCAGCAGCTTGTCCTCGGTTACTGAAGCTTTCTTT CASSLSSVTEAFF
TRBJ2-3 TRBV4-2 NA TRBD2 TGTGCCAGCAGCCTCTCCCCCGGATCTAGCGGGAGGGCCTGGGTACTGCCAGATACGCAGTATTTT CASSLSPGSSGRAWVLPDTQYF
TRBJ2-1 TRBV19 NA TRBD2 TGTGCCAGTAGTAAACTAGCGGGAGTTGTGAATGAGCAGTTCTTC CASSKLAGVVNEQFF
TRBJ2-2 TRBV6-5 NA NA TGTGCCAGCAGTTATGGCCTTGGGGGCGGGGAGCTGTTTTTT CASSYGLGGGELFF
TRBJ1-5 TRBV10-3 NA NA TGTGCCATCAGTGAAGGGGCAAAACATAGCAATCAGCCCCAGCATTTT CAISEGAKHSNQPQHF
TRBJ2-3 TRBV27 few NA TGTGCCAGCAGTATCCGGACAGCTACTAGCACAGATACGCAGTATTTT CASSIRTATSTDTQYF
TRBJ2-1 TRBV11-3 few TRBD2 TGTGCCAGCAGCTTATGGGGGGGCAATGAGCAGTTCTTC CASSLWGGNEQFF
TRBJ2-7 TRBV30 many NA TGTGCCTGGAGTAGGGGGGGCCCATACGAGCAGTACTTC CAWSRGGPYEQYF
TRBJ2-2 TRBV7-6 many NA TGTGCCAGCAGCCAAGCCGCCTCCACGGGGGACGGGGAGCTGTTTTTT CASSQAASTGDGELFF
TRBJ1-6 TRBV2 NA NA TGTGCCAGCAGGGGGGGAAGTGCCCCTTCGGATTCACCCCTCCACTTT CASRGGSAPSDSPLHF
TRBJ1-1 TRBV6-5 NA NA TGTGCCAGCAAAATTCTACAGGGCGGGAACACTGAAGCTTTCTTT CASKILQGGNTEAFF